The rows below give T cell receptor beta chains drawn from one sample of a study of blood T cell repertoires in COVID-19. The protocol was immunoSEQ multiplex PCR, while the TCRdb copy is restricted to in-frame clones and leaves out a portion. The sample records 95,000 to 150,000 clones, around two thirds being singletons. What was sequenced was peripheral blood. The origin of the receptors is a woman in her 70s with acute or convalescent COVID-19. Each CDR3 is given with its conserved first and last residue. Fields, in order: CDR3 protein, CDR3 DNA, V gene, J gene, D gene, clone size. A D gene is named only where the DNA matches it firmly. Clone size is shown for a subset of rows, as once, few, many or a class of expanded clone.

cdr3_aa: CASSSNSGGAKETQYF
cdr3_nt: TGTGCCAGCAGCTCCAATAGCGGGGGGGCCAAGGAGACCCAGTACTTC
v_call: TRBV7-2
j_call: TRBJ2-5
d_call: TRBD2
clone_size: -

cdr3_aa: CASSLVAGEGREQYF
cdr3_nt: TGTGCCAGCAGCTTAGTCGCGGGAGAAGGTCGCGAGCAGTACTTC
v_call: TRBV7-8
j_call: TRBJ2-7
d_call: TRBD2
clone_size: -

cdr3_aa: CASSLAPTGGNSPLHF
cdr3_nt: TGCGCCAGCAGCTTGGCCCCGACAGGGGGGAATTCACCCCTCCACTTT
v_call: TRBV5-1
j_call: TRBJ1-6
d_call: TRBD1
clone_size: few

cdr3_aa: CASSTGTGGLDTIYF
cdr3_nt: TGTGCCAGCAGCACCGGGACAGGGGGCTTGGACACCATATATTTT
v_call: TRBV7-9
j_call: TRBJ1-3
d_call: TRBD1
clone_size: -

cdr3_aa: CASSQVILNTEAFF
cdr3_nt: TGCGCCAGCAGCCAAGTTATTCTGAACACTGAAGCTTTCTTT
v_call: TRBV4-1
j_call: TRBJ1-1
d_call: -
clone_size: -

cdr3_aa: CAVFSGVGTGELFF
cdr3_nt: TGTGCCGTCTTTAGCGGGGTGGGCACCGGGGAGCTGTTTTTT
v_call: TRBV10-3
j_call: TRBJ2-2
d_call: TRBD2
clone_size: many

cdr3_aa: CASSWRPGQGPRGEQYF
cdr3_nt: TGTGCCAGCAGCTGGAGGCCGGGACAGGGGCCTAGGGGGGAGCAGTACTTC
v_call: TRBV5-6
j_call: TRBJ2-7
d_call: TRBD1
clone_size: -

cdr3_aa: CASSYSSGFTEAFF
cdr3_nt: TGTGCCAGCAGTTACTCGAGCGGGTTCACTGAAGCTTTCTTT
v_call: TRBV6-5
j_call: TRBJ1-1
d_call: -
clone_size: -

cdr3_aa: CAWSAGYGYTF
cdr3_nt: TGTGCCTGGAGTGCGGGCTATGGCTACACCTTC
v_call: TRBV30
j_call: TRBJ1-2
d_call: -
clone_size: -

cdr3_aa: CSVEDRGKVETQYF
cdr3_nt: TGCAGCGTTGAGGACAGGGGGAAGGTGGAGACCCAGTACTTC
v_call: TRBV29-1
j_call: TRBJ2-5
d_call: TRBD1
clone_size: -

cdr3_aa: CASSFIGGSETQYF
cdr3_nt: TGTGCCAGCAGTTTTATAGGCGGGAGTGAGACCCAGTACTTC
v_call: TRBV28
j_call: TRBJ2-5
d_call: TRBD2
clone_size: -

cdr3_aa: CASSLGVWDRETQYF
cdr3_nt: TGTGCCAGCAGCCTGGGGGTATGGGACAGAGAGACCCAGTACTTC
v_call: TRBV6-2/TRBV6-3
j_call: TRBJ2-5
d_call: TRBD1
clone_size: -

cdr3_aa: CASSQAGGGKSNEKLFF
cdr3_nt: TGTGCCAGCAGCCAAGCGGGCGGAGGGAAATCTAATGAAAAACTGTTTTTT
v_call: TRBV4-2
j_call: TRBJ1-4
d_call: -
clone_size: -

cdr3_aa: CASRDRTAGGYTF
cdr3_nt: TGTGCCAGCAGGGACAGGACGGCGGGAGGCTACACCTTC
v_call: TRBV27
j_call: TRBJ1-2
d_call: TRBD1
clone_size: -

cdr3_aa: CASSWDRGGYTF
cdr3_nt: TGTGCCAGCAGTTGGGACAGAGGAGGCTACACCTTC
v_call: TRBV6-1
j_call: TRBJ1-2
d_call: TRBD1
clone_size: -

cdr3_aa: CASIGYGGDLNTDTQYF
cdr3_nt: TGTGCCAGCATAGGGTACGGGGGAGACCTTAACACAGATACGCAGTATTTT
v_call: TRBV27
j_call: TRBJ2-3
d_call: -
clone_size: -

cdr3_aa: CASSSSLSRSSGTQYF
cdr3_nt: TGTGCCAGCAGTTCAAGCTTAAGCCGCTCTAGCGGCACGCAGTATTTT
v_call: TRBV7-2
j_call: TRBJ2-3
d_call: TRBD2
clone_size: -

cdr3_aa: CASSEDPGGVGTQYF
cdr3_nt: TGCGCCAGCAGTGAGGATCCAGGGGGCGTTGGGACCCAGTACTTC
v_call: TRBV10-1
j_call: TRBJ2-5
d_call: TRBD1
clone_size: -

cdr3_aa: CSAETGTGAYEQYF
cdr3_nt: TGCAGCGCCGAAACCGGGACAGGAGCCTACGAGCAGTACTTC
v_call: TRBV29-1
j_call: TRBJ2-7
d_call: TRBD1
clone_size: -

cdr3_aa: CASSYEAGFYNEQFF
cdr3_nt: TGTGCCAGCAGTTACGAAGCGGGGTTTTACAATGAGCAGTTCTTC
v_call: TRBV6-2/TRBV6-3
j_call: TRBJ2-1
d_call: TRBD2
clone_size: few

cdr3_aa: CASSTQAYEQYF
cdr3_nt: TGTGCCAGTAGTACCCAGGCCTACGAGCAGTACTTC
v_call: TRBV19
j_call: TRBJ2-7
d_call: -
clone_size: -

cdr3_aa: CATSRDGRTYEQYF
cdr3_nt: TGTGCCACCAGCAGAGATGGGCGCACCTACGAGCAGTACTTC
v_call: TRBV15
j_call: TRBJ2-7
d_call: -
clone_size: -

cdr3_aa: CASSSGGGPGELFF
cdr3_nt: TGTGCCAGCAGCTCAGGAGGGGGCCCCGGGGAGCTGTTTTTT
v_call: TRBV7-9
j_call: TRBJ2-2
d_call: -
clone_size: -